The rows below give T cell receptor beta chains drawn from one sample of a study of blood T cell repertoires in COVID-19. Here immunoSEQ multiplex PCR was the method, and the copy in TCRdb shows in-frame clones only, minus some. The data show 200,000 to 250,000 clones, with about 89% seen just once and roughly 1.6% held by the top ten. The material sequenced was peripheral blood. The receptors were sampled from a woman aged 55-69 years who had recovered from COVID-19. Each CDR3 is given with its conserved first and last residue. A D gene is named only where the DNA matches it firmly. Clone size is not always given. Where it is, it says once, few, many or a class for expanded clones.

v_gene	abundance	j_gene	d_gene	CDR3nt	CDR3aa
TRBV19	-	TRBJ1-5	-	TGTGCCAGTACCGACATGTTCGGGGATCAGCCCCAGCATTTT	CASTDMFGDQPQHF
TRBV5-4	-	TRBJ2-1	-	TGTGCCAGCAGCCGTGGAGGGACAGAGCTGTTCTTC	CASSRGGTELFF
TRBV6-2/TRBV6-3	-	TRBJ1-5	TRBD1	TGTGCCAGCAGTTACAACAGGGGTTCAAGTGGGGCCAATCAGCCCCAGCATTTT	CASSYNRGSSGANQPQHF
TRBV19	-	TRBJ2-3	TRBD1	TGTGCCAGTAGTTTGGACAGGGGGCAAGCAGATACGCAGTATTTT	CASSLDRGQADTQYF
TRBV7-7	-	TRBJ1-6	TRBD1	TGTGCTAGCAGCTCTCAACAGGGGGCTTTTTCTGTACGGAATTCACCCCTCCACTTT	CASSSQQGAFSVRNSPLHF
TRBV11-3	-	TRBJ2-5	-	TGTGCCAGCAGCCAGACAGGTCGCGAGACCCAGTACTTC	CASSQTGRETQYF
TRBV20-1	-	TRBJ2-1	TRBD2	TGCAGTGCTAGTAAGTCTAGCGGGACTTCCTACAATGAGCAGTTCTTC	CSASKSSGTSYNEQFF
TRBV5-4	few	TRBJ1-2	-	TGTGCCAGCAGCTTAAGAGGTGTACACTATGGCTACACCTTC	CASSLRGVHYGYTF
TRBV18	once	TRBJ2-7	TRBD1	TGTGCCAGCTCACAAGCCGGGACAGGGGGGTGGTACGAGCAGTACTTC	CASSQAGTGGWYEQYF
TRBV6-5	once	TRBJ1-2	-	TGTGCCATCATGAGTGTTACTCCCTATAACTATGGCTACACCTTC	CAIMSVTPYNYGYTF
TRBV6-2/TRBV6-3	-	TRBJ1-6	-	TGTGCCAGCAGTAACGATTCAGGGGTAAGGGGTTCACCCCTCCACTTT	CASSNDSGVRGSPLHF
TRBV19	-	TRBJ1-2	TRBD1	TGTGCCAGTAGACAATCCGGGACAGGGGCTAACTATGGCTACACCTTC	CASRQSGTGANYGYTF
TRBV5-6	-	TRBJ2-5	-	TGTGCCAGCAGCTTTGGCGAGACCCAGTACTTC	CASSFGETQYF
TRBV7-3	-	TRBJ2-2	TRBD2	TGTGCCAGCAGCCCGGGGGGCGGGGAGCTGTTTTTT	CASSPGGGELFF
TRBV7-9	-	TRBJ2-7	-	TGTGCCAGCAGCGCTCCCCTCAGGGTGGGGAAGTACTTC	CASSAPLRVGKYF
TRBV28	-	TRBJ1-2	-	TGTGCCAGCAGCCCGTTCCGGGGGGCCTATGGCTACACCTTC	CASSPFRGAYGYTF
TRBV11-1	-	TRBJ2-1	TRBD1	TGTGCCAGCAGCCGGGACAGAAACAATGAGCAGTTCTTC	CASSRDRNNEQFF
TRBV19	-	TRBJ2-7	TRBD1	TGTGCCAGTTCGACAGGGCCTTGGGGCGAGCAGTACTTC	CASSTGPWGEQYF
TRBV7-9	-	TRBJ2-7	-	TGTGCCAGCAACGACTACGACGAGCAGTACTTC	CASNDYDEQYF
TRBV11-2	-	TRBJ1-4	-	TGTGCCAGCAGCCCTGGTGGATGGCCCCTGGGCGAAAAACTGTTTTTT	CASSPGGWPLGEKLFF
TRBV9	-	TRBJ2-7	TRBD2	TGTGCCAGCAGCGTAGCCCCGACTAGCGGGGGGTCCTACGAGCAGTACTTC	CASSVAPTSGGSYEQYF
TRBV7-9	-	TRBJ2-1	TRBD2	TGTGCCAGCAGCATAGCGGGGAGCGGGGATGAGCAGTTCTTC	CASSIAGSGDEQFF
TRBV11-3	-	TRBJ2-3	TRBD2	TGTGCCAGCAGCTCTCGGGGAGGGACTAGCACAGATACGCAGTATTTT	CASSSRGGTSTDTQYF
TRBV12-3/TRBV12-4	-	TRBJ1-6	TRBD1	TGTGCCAGCAGTGGACAGGGGATCACCCTCCACTTT	CASSGQGITLHF
TRBV21-1	-	TRBJ1-5	-	TGTGCCAGCAGGGGACGCGTTGAGGGGGGGGCTGACAATCAGCCCCAGCATTTT	CASRGRVEGGADNQPQHF
TRBV5-1	-	TRBJ2-2	-	TGCGCCAGCAGCTTGGAGTCCCCGGGGACCGGGGAGCTGTTTTTT	CASSLESPGTGELFF
TRBV24-1	-	TRBJ2-3	TRBD2	TGTGCCACCAGTGATCTCTCGACTAGCGGGGGTCTCGATACGCAGTATTTT	CATSDLSTSGGLDTQYF
TRBV5-6	-	TRBJ2-3	TRBD2	TGTGCCAGCAAGACTAGCGCCATGGCGCAGTATTTT	CASKTSAMAQYF
TRBV4-3	-	TRBJ2-2	-	TGCGCCAGCAGCCAAGGGAGAAACGGGGAGCTGTTTTTT	CASSQGRNGELFF
TRBV19	-	TRBJ1-5	-	TGTGCCACCAGCGGTAGCAATCAGCCCCAGCATTTT	CATSGSNQPQHF
TRBV10-3	few	TRBJ1-2	-	TGTGCCTCCTACAAGGACAGTACAATGTATGGCTACACCTTC	CASYKDSTMYGYTF
TRBV5-5	-	TRBJ2-1	-	TGTGCCAGCAGCTTGCCTGGGGAGACCTACAATGAGCAGTTCTTC	CASSLPGETYNEQFF
TRBV7-9	-	TRBJ2-7	-	TGTGCCAGCAGCTTAGCCTCAGGGGTTACGTCCTACGAGCAGTACTTC	CASSLASGVTSYEQYF
TRBV28	-	TRBJ1-3	-	TGTGCCAGCAGTCCACCGACAGGATTCTCTGGAAACACCATATATTTT	CASSPPTGFSGNTIYF
TRBV19	-	TRBJ1-5	-	TGTGCCAGTAGTATAGTGGCAGAATACAATCAGCCCCAGCATTTT	CASSIVAEYNQPQHF
TRBV15	-	TRBJ1-2	TRBD1	TGTGCCACCAGCAGAGTAGGGGACAGGATCTTC	CATSRVGDRIF
TRBV2	-	TRBJ1-1	TRBD1	TGTGCCAGCACGGGACAGGTAGCGGCTGAAGCTTTCTTT	CASTGQVAAEAFF
TRBV4-3	-	TRBJ1-6	-	TGCGCCAGCAGCCAAGAGGTGGTGTATAGCTCCTATAATTCACCCCTCCACTTT	CASSQEVVYSSYNSPLHF
TRBV7-2	-	TRBJ1-2	TRBD1	TGTGCCAGCAGCTTACCAGGGGGCTCGGACTATGGCTACACCTTC	CASSLPGGSDYGYTF
TRBV11-3	-	TRBJ2-2	-	TGTGCCAGCAGCTTAGCCTACAGCCCCGGGGAGCTGTTTTTT	CASSLAYSPGELFF
TRBV5-1	-	TRBJ1-5	-	TGCGCCAGCAGCTTTAGTACGGATCAGCCCCAGCATTTT	CASSFSTDQPQHF
TRBV9	-	TRBJ2-5	-	TGTGCCAGCAGCAGCGCTTCCCAAGAGACCCAGTACTTC	CASSSASQETQYF
TRBV19	-	TRBJ1-4	TRBD1	TGTGCCAGCGGGACAGGGGGCCATGAAAAACTGTTTTTT	CASGTGGHEKLFF